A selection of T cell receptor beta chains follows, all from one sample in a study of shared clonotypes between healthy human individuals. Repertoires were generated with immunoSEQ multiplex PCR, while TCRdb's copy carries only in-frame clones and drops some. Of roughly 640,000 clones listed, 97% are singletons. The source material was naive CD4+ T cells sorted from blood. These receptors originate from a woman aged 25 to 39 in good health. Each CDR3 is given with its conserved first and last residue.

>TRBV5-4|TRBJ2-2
CASSLGGGRATGELFF
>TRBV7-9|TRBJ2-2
CASRRYVEITGELFF
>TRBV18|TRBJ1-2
CASSPDRGLGYTF
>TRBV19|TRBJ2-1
CASSIGDTGLSYNEQFF
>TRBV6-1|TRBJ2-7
CASSDGTGVGRESKYEQYF
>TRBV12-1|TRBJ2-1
CASSPAGQDYNEQFF
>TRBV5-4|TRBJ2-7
CASSGGPSTYEQYF
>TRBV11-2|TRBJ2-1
CASSSLSTSGRGEQFF
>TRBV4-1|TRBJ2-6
CASSSGQGRSGANVLTF
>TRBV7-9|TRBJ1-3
CASSVGSAGNTIYF
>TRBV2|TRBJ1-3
CASSGQGLDTIYF
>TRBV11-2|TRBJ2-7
CASSPLVGEYEQYF
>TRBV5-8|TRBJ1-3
CATTSELSGNTIYF
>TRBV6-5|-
CASSRREGQYEQYF
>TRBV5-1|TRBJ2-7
CASSITSGRYEQYF
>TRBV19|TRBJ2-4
CASSTDILLGKNIQYF
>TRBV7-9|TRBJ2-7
CASSPGQGGYEQYF
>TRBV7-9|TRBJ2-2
CASSLTSTGELFF
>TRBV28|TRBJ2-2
CASLIQSNTGELFF
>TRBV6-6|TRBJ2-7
CASQGTTYEQYF
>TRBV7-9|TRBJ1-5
CASSVGAQPQHF
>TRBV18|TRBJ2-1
CASSLGGFSYNEQFF
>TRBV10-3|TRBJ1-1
CAISESSGRARPEAFF
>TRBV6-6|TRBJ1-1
CASSLRTGGAEAFF
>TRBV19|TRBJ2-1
CASSIWLLAGEGNEQFF
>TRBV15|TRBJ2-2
CATSRDNGRVTGELFF
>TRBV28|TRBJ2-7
CASSLSRGQYF
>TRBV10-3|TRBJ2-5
CAISLGSINSLEETQYF
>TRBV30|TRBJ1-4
CAWSPRSSPRPAAKLFF
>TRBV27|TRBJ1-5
CASSLKGGRNQPQHF
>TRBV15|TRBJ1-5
CATSRPPQAGVQPQHF
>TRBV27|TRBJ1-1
CASSSTGGTEAFF
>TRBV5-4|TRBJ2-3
CASSLVGDTYLDTQYF